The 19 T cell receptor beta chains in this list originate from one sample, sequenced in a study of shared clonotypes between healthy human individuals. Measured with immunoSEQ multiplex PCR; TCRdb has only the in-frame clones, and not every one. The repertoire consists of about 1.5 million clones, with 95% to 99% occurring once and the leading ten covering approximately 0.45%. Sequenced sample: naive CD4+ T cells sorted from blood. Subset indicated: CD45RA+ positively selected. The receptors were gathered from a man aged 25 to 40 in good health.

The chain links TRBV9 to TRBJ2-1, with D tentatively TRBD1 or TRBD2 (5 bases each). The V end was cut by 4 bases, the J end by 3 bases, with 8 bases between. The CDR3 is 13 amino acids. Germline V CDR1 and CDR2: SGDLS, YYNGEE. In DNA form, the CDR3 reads TGTGCCAGCAGCCGGGACGGCTACAATGAGCAGTTCTTC. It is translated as CASSRDGYNEQFF.

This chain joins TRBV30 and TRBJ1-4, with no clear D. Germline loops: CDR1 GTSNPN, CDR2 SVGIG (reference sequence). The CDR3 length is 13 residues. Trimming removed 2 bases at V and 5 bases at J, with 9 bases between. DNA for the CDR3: TGTGCCTGGAGTCCCAATGGGAATGAAAAACTGTTTTTT. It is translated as CAWSPNGNEKLFF.

The CDR3 DNA is TGTGCCTGGAGTGTCGGGGGCCCCCGACCAGGCTACACCTTC. Translated: CAWSVGGPRPGYTF. V gene TRBV30 combines with J gene TRBJ1-2; the D gene is possibly TRBD1 (6 bases). From germline, CDR1 is GTSNPN and CDR2 SVGIG (reference sequence). The CDR3 is made up of 14 amino acids. V was pared by 0 bases and J by 8 bases, with 16 bases between.

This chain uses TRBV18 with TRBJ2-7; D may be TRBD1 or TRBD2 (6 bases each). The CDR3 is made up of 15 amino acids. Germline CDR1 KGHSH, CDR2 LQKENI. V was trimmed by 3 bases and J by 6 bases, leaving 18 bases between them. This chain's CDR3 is CASSPIPSGASEQYF. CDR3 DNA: TGTGCCAGCTCACCCATTCCTTCGGGGGCATCCGAGCAGTACTTC.

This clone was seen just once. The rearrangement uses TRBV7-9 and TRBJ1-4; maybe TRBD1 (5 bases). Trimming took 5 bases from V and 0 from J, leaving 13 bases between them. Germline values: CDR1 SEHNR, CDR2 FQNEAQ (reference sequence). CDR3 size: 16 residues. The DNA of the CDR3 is TGTGCCAGCAGCCGGGCACTGGGGGCAACTAATGAAAAACTGTTTTTT. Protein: CASSRALGATNEKLFF.

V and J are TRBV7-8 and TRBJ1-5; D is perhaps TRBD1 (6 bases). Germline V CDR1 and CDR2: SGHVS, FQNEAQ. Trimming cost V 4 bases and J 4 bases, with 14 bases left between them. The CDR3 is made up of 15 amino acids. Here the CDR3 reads CASSSRGTVNQPQHF. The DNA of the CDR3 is TGTGCCAGCAGCTCTAGGGGGACGGTGAATCAGCCCCAGCATTTT.

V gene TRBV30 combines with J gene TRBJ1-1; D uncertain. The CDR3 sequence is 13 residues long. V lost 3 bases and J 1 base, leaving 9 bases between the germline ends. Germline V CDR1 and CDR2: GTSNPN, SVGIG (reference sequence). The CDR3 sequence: CAWSRQANTEAFF. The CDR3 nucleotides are TGTGCCTGGAGCCGGCAGGCGAACACTGAAGCTTTCTTT.

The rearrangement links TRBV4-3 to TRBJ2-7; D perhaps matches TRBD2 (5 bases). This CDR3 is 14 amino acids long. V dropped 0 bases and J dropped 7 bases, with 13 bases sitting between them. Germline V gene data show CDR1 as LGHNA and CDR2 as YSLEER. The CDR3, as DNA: TGCGCCAGCAGCCAAGATAGAGGGATAGGGGAGCAGTACTTC. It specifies CASSQDRGIGEQYF.

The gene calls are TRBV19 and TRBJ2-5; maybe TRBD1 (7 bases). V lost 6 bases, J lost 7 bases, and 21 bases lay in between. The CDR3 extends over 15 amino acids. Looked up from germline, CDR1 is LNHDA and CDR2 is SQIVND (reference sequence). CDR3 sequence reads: CASSAGGGAAGTQYF. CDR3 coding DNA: TGTGCCAGTAGCGCCGGAGGGGGCGCTGCAGGGACCCAGTACTTC.

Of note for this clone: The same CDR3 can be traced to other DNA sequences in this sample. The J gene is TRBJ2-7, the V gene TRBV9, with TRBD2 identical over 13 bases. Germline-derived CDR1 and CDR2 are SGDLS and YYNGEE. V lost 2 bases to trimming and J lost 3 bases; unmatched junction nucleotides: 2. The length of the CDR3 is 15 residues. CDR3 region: CASSVGTSGIYEQYF. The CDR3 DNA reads TGTGCCAGCAGCGTCGGGACTAGCGGGATCTACGAGCAGTACTTC.

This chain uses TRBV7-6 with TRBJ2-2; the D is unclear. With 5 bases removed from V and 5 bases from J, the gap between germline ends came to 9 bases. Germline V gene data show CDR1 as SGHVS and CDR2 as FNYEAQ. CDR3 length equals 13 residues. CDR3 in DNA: TGTGCCAGCAGCCGAACCCGGACCGGGGAGCTGTTTTTT. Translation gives CASSRTRTGELFF.

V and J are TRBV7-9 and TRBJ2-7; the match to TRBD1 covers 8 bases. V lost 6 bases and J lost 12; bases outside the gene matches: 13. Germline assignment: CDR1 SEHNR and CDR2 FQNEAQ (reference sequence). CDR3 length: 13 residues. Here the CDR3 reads CASREENRGIGYF. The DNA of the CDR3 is TGTGCCAGCAGAGAAGAGAACAGGGGGATCGGGTACTTC.

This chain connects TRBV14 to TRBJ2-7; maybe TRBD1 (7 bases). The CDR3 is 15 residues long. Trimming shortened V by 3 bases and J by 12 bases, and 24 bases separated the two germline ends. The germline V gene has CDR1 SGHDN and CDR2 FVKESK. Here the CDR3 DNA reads TGTGCCAGCAGCCACTGGGACAGCTTAGCCGAGGAGGGGTACTTC. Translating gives CASSHWDSLAEEGYF.

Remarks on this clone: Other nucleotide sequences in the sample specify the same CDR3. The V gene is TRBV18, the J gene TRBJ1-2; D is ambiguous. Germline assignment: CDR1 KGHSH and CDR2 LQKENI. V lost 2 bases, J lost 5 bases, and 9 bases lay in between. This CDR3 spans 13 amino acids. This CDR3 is CASSPKTGYGYTF. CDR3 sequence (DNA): TGTGCCAGCTCACCAAAGACGGGGTATGGCTACACCTTC.

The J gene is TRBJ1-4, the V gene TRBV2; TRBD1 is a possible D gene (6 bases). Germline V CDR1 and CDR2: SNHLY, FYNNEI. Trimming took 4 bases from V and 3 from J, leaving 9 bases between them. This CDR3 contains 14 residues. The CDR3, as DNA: TGTGCCAGCAGTGTGGACAGCGCTAATGAAAAACTGTTTTTT. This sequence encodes CASSVDSANEKLFF.

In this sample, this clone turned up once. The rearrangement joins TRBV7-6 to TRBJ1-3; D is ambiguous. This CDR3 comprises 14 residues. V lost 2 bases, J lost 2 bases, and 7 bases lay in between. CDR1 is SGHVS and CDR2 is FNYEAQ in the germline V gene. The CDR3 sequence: CASSLTDTGNTIYF. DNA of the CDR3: TGTGCCAGCAGCTTAACCGACACTGGAAACACCATATATTTT.

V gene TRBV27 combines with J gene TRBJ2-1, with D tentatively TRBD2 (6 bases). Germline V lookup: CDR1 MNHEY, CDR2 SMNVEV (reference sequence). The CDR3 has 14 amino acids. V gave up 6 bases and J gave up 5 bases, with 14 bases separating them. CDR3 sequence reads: CASSRGASDNEQFF. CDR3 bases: TGTGCCAGCAGCCGCGGGGCTAGCGACAATGAGCAGTTCTTC.

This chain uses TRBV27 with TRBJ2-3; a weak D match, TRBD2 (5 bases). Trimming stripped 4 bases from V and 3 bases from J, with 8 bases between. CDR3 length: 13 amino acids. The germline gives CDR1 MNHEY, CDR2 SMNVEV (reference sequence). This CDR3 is CASSSLATDTQYF. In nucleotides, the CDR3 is TGTGCCAGCAGTTCTTTAGCGACAGATACGCAGTATTTT.

The CDR3 DNA reads TGTGCCATCTGGACAGGGACATCCTACGAGCAGTACTTC. Encoded protein: CAIWTGTSYEQYF. This rearrangement joins TRBV10-3 to TRBJ2-7, with 8 bases that match TRBD1. The ends lost 8 bases at V and 1 base at J; junction bases unmatched: 4. The CDR3 extends over 13 amino acids. The germline CDR1 and CDR2 sequences are ENHRY and SYGVKD.